Each of the 24 T cell receptor beta chains below was sequenced from the same sample in a study of cytotoxic CD8 clonotypes in ibrutinib-treated CLL. The data were produced by immunoSEQ multiplex PCR, yet TCRdb's version contains in-frame clones alone and is incomplete. The data contain more than 8,500 clones, around 60% of them singletons. The specimen comprised PBMCs, sampled before ibrutinib treatment. The receptor set was obtained from a human donor with chronic lymphocytic leukemia.

This rearrangement joins TRBV7-8 to TRBJ2-7; 7 nucleotides match TRBD1. V lost 4 bases, J lost 0 bases, and 9 bases stayed unmatched. The germline V gene has CDR1 SGHVS and CDR2 FQNEAQ. The CDR3 covers 16 residues. This chain's CDR3 is CASSSEPGQSSYEQYF. The CDR3 coding sequence is TGTGCCAGCAGCTCAGAACCGGGACAGAGCTCCTACGAGCAGTACTTC.

The chain employs TRBV10-3 and TRBJ2-3; no firm D call. Germline V gene lookup returns CDR1 ENHRY and CDR2 SYGVKD. The CDR3 has 14 amino acids. V was pared by 4 bases and J by 2 bases, with 10 bases between. In nucleotides, the CDR3 is TGTGCCATCAGTGTCTCCAGAAACACAGATACGCAGTATTTT. Translating gives CAISVSRNTDTQYF.

J is TRBJ2-3 and V is TRBV27; 8 bases match TRBD2. The CDR3 is 16 residues long. CDR1 MNHEY and CDR2 SMNVEV come from the germline V gene (reference sequence). Trimming cost V 3 bases and J 1 base; bases outside gene matches: 6. The chain's CDR3 is CASSFGSGRRTDTQYF. CDR3 in DNA: TGTGCCAGCAGTTTCGGGAGCGGGAGACGCACAGATACGCAGTATTTT.

The gene calls are TRBV4-1 and TRBJ1-2; unclear D gene. V gave up 2 bases and J gave up 4 bases, with 8 bases separating them. CDR1 and CDR2 from the germline V gene are MGHRA and YSYEKL. CDR3 length: 13 amino acids. The CDR3 coding sequence is TGCGCCAGCAGCCAACCTTTGGGCTATGGCTACACCTTC. Its protein is CASSQPLGYGYTF.

The chain uses TRBV15 and TRBJ1-5; D call uncertain. The V end lost 0 bases, the J end lost 2 bases, and 11 bases lay between the germline ends. The CDR3 extends over 16 amino acids. The germline V gene encodes CDR1 LNHNV and CDR2 YYDKDF (reference sequence). CDR3 nucleotides: TGTGCCACCAGCAGAGAACTCTTGGAGGGCAATCAGCCCCAGCATTTT. It yields the protein CATSRELLEGNQPQHF.

This chain joins TRBV5-1 and TRBJ1-3; TRBD1 agrees at 7 bases. Germline CDR1 reads SGHRS; CDR2 reads YFSETQ. V was clipped by 3 bases and J by 4 bases; unmatched bases: 10. The length of the CDR3 is 16 residues. The CDR3 DNA reads as TGCGCCAGCAGCTACCGTGGGGGGGACAGAGGAAACACCATATATTTT. This translates into CASSYRGGDRGNTIYF.

Only a few counts were recorded for this clone. The gene calls are TRBV7-2 and TRBJ2-7; 8 bases agree with TRBD1. The CDR3 extends over 14 amino acids. Germline V gene data show CDR1 as SGHTA and CDR2 as FQGNSA. J was trimmed by 0 bases and V by 3 bases; bases with no gene match: 1. The CDR3 is CASSFTGGSYEQYF. The CDR3 coding sequence is TGTGCCAGCAGCTTTACAGGGGGCTCCTACGAGCAGTACTTC.

The rearrangement joins TRBV2 to TRBJ2-3, with no clear D. Trimming shortened V by 4 bases and J by 6 bases, and 11 bases separated the two germline ends. The CDR3 has 13 amino acids. Germline V gene data show CDR1 as SNHLY and CDR2 as FYNNEI. CDR3 loop: CASSVGPTDTQYF. CDR3 sequence (DNA): TGTGCCAGCAGTGTAGGGCCGACGGATACGCAGTATTTT.

This chain joins TRBV7-9 and TRBJ1-4; TRBD1 is a possible D gene (5 bases). This CDR3 spans 12 amino acids. Per the germline V gene, CDR1 is SEHNR and CDR2 is FQNEAQ (reference sequence). Trimming cost V 3 bases and J 7 bases, with 6 bases left between them. The CDR3 sequence is CASSLTAEKLFF. CDR3 nucleotides: TGTGCCAGCAGCTTGACAGCTGAAAAACTGTTTTTT.

The V call is TRBV7-9, the J call TRBJ2-1, with D possibly TRBD2 on 5 matching bases. This CDR3 comprises 16 residues. V shed 3 bases and J shed 7 bases, with 19 bases lying between them. CDR1 and CDR2 (germline): SEHNR, FQNEAQ (reference sequence). The CDR3: CASSFLLWRVENEQFF. CDR3 sequence (DNA): TGTGCCAGCAGCTTCCTTTTGTGGCGGGTGGAGAATGAGCAGTTCTTC.

CDR3 residues: CASSSLGVAGTSYNEQFF. CDR3 nucleotides: TGCGCCAGCAGCTCCCTTGGGGTAGCGGGAACCTCCTACAATGAGCAGTTCTTC. This rearrangement joins TRBV5-1 to TRBJ2-1; 8 bases are a match to TRBD2. CDR1 SGHRS and CDR2 YFSETQ come from the germline V gene. Unmatched junction bases numbered 11, after V lost 3 bases and J lost 0 bases. The CDR3 has 18 residues. Full variable domain (rest looked up from reference TRBV5-1 and TRBJ2-1): KAGVTQTPRYLIKTRGQQVTLSCSPISGHRSVSWYQQTPGQGLQFLFEYFSETQRNKGNFPGRFSGRQFSNSRSEMNVSTLELGDSALYLCASSSLGVAGTSYNEQFFGPGTRLTVL.

The gene calls are TRBV9 and TRBJ2-2; maybe TRBD1 (5 bases). The V gene lost 3 bases and the J gene lost 3 bases, with 18 bases spanning the gap. CDR3 length equals 17 residues. The germline gives CDR1 SGDLS, CDR2 YYNGEE. The CDR3 protein is CASSEGFWAQDTGELFF. CDR3 nucleotide sequence: TGTGCCAGCAGCGAGGGGTTCTGGGCTCAGGACACCGGGGAGCTGTTTTTT.

The chain uses TRBV2 and TRBJ2-7; 10 bases are a match to TRBD2. Germline trimming cut 5 bases from V and 7 bases from J; bases unmatched to any gene: 5. Germline CDR1 SNHLY, CDR2 FYNNEI. The CDR3 loop spans 13 amino acids. CDR3 loop: CASSTRLAGEQYF. In DNA, the CDR3 is TGTGCCAGCAGTACCCGACTAGCGGGTGAGCAGTACTTC. The complete variable domain, with remaining parts taken from reference TRBV2 and TRBJ2-7, reads EPEVTQTPSHQVTQMGQEVILRCVPISNHLYFYWYRQILGQKVEFLVSFYNNEISEKSEIFDDQFSVERPDGSNFTLKIRSTKLEDSAMYFCASSTRLAGEQYFGPGTRLTVT.

This chain uses TRBV28 with TRBJ1-1; D not resolved. Germline values: CDR1 MDHEN, CDR2 SYDVKM. This CDR3 contains 13 residues. V was shortened by 3 bases and J by 1 base, with 6 bases between the two germline ends. The CDR3 nucleotides read TGTGCCAGCAGTTTGGGAGGGAACACTGAAGCTTTCTTT. Its translation: CASSLGGNTEAFF.

The genes are TRBV2 and TRBJ1-6, with no clear D. Germline values: CDR1 SNHLY, CDR2 FYNNEI. V was pared by 8 bases and J by 5 bases, with 13 bases between. The CDR3 is 14 amino acids. The CDR3 sequence: CASRPGRDNSPLHF. CDR3 DNA sequence: TGTGCCAGCCGTCCCGGGCGAGATAATTCACCCCTCCACTTT.

The J gene is TRBJ2-7, the V gene TRBV5-6, with 9 positions matching TRBD2. Per the germline V gene, CDR1 is SGHDT and CDR2 is YYEEEE. J was trimmed by 4 bases and V by 6 bases; bases with no gene match: 11. The CDR3 extends over 15 amino acids. The CDR3 region has the DNA TGTGCCAGCACCATCCCTGGGCGGGAGGGGTACGAGCAGTACTTC. Protein product: CASTIPGREGYEQYF.

The chain couples TRBV30 to TRBJ1-1; D uncertain. Germline V gives CDR1 GTSNPN, CDR2 SVGIG (reference sequence). CDR3 length: 13 amino acids. Trimming pared 3 bases from V and 0 bases from J, leaving 8 bases between. DNA for the CDR3: TGTGCCTGGAGGTTAACGATGAACACTGAAGCTTTCTTT. Translation gives CAWRLTMNTEAFF.

The CDR3 coding sequence is TGTGCCAGCAAAACCCCCGCCTACAATGAGCAGTTCTTC. Its protein product is CASKTPAYNEQFF. The chain joins TRBV2 to TRBJ2-1, with D uncertain. The V end lost 7 bases, the J end lost 2 bases, and 9 bases lay between the germline ends. The CDR3 is 13 residues long. Germline V gene data show CDR1 as SNHLY and CDR2 as FYNNEI.

The chain uses TRBV10-3 and TRBJ2-2; 7 nucleotides match TRBD1. Germline-derived CDR1 and CDR2 are ENHRY and SYGVKD. The CDR3 covers 14 residues. Trimming cost V 6 bases and J 5 bases; bases outside gene matches: 6. CDR3 sequence: CAISGQEDTGELFF. CDR3 bases: TGTGCCATCAGCGGACAGGAGGATACCGGGGAGCTGTTTTTT.

V usage is TRBV2 and J usage is TRBJ2-3, with 10 nucleotides matching TRBD2. CDR1 is SNHLY, CDR2 FYNNEI, per germline. The ends lost 5 bases at V and 4 bases at J; junction bases unmatched: 6. The CDR3 length is 15 residues. The CDR3 spells CASSSSGSSADTQYF. The CDR3, as DNA: TGTGCCAGCAGTTCTAGCGGGAGCTCCGCAGATACGCAGTATTTT.

A few counts support this clone. The chain employs TRBV10-1 and TRBJ2-3; TRBD2 matches 7 bases. Trimming removed 2 bases from V and 1 base from J; junction bases left unmatched: 0. CDR1 and CDR2 from the germline V gene are WNHNN and SYGVQD (reference sequence). The CDR3 has 14 amino acids. CDR3 DNA sequence: TGCGCCAGCAGTGAGGCGGGGGGCACAGATACGCAGTATTTT. This gives the protein CASSEAGGTDTQYF.

The V and J genes are TRBV5-6 and TRBJ2-7; D remains ambiguous. The V end was cut by 3 bases, the J end by 0 bases, with 13 bases between. This CDR3 has 15 residues. CDR1 is SGHDT, CDR2 YYEEEE, per germline. The CDR3 DNA follows: TGTGCCAGCAGCTGGTCGCGAGTCAGCTCCTACGAGCAGTACTTC. This codes for CASSWSRVSSYEQYF.

J is TRBJ2-5 and V is TRBV28; D is unresolved. Germline CDR1 MDHEN, CDR2 SYDVKM. The CDR3 extends over 11 amino acids. V dropped 3 bases and J dropped 1 base, with 0 bases sitting between them. This CDR3 is CASSFQETQYF. DNA for the CDR3: TGTGCCAGCAGTTTCCAAGAGACCCAGTACTTC.

V is TRBV25-1 and J is TRBJ2-5; D tentatively reads TRBD1 or TRBD2 (6 bases each). CDR1 and CDR2 (germline): MGHDK, SYGVNS. Trimming removed 4 bases at V and 5 bases at J, with 23 bases between. The length of the CDR3 is 17 residues. CDR3 DNA: TGTGCCAGCAGTGGGGGCGGTTTGCGGGGACAATCGGAGACCCAGTACTTC. Translated: CASSGGGLRGQSETQYF.